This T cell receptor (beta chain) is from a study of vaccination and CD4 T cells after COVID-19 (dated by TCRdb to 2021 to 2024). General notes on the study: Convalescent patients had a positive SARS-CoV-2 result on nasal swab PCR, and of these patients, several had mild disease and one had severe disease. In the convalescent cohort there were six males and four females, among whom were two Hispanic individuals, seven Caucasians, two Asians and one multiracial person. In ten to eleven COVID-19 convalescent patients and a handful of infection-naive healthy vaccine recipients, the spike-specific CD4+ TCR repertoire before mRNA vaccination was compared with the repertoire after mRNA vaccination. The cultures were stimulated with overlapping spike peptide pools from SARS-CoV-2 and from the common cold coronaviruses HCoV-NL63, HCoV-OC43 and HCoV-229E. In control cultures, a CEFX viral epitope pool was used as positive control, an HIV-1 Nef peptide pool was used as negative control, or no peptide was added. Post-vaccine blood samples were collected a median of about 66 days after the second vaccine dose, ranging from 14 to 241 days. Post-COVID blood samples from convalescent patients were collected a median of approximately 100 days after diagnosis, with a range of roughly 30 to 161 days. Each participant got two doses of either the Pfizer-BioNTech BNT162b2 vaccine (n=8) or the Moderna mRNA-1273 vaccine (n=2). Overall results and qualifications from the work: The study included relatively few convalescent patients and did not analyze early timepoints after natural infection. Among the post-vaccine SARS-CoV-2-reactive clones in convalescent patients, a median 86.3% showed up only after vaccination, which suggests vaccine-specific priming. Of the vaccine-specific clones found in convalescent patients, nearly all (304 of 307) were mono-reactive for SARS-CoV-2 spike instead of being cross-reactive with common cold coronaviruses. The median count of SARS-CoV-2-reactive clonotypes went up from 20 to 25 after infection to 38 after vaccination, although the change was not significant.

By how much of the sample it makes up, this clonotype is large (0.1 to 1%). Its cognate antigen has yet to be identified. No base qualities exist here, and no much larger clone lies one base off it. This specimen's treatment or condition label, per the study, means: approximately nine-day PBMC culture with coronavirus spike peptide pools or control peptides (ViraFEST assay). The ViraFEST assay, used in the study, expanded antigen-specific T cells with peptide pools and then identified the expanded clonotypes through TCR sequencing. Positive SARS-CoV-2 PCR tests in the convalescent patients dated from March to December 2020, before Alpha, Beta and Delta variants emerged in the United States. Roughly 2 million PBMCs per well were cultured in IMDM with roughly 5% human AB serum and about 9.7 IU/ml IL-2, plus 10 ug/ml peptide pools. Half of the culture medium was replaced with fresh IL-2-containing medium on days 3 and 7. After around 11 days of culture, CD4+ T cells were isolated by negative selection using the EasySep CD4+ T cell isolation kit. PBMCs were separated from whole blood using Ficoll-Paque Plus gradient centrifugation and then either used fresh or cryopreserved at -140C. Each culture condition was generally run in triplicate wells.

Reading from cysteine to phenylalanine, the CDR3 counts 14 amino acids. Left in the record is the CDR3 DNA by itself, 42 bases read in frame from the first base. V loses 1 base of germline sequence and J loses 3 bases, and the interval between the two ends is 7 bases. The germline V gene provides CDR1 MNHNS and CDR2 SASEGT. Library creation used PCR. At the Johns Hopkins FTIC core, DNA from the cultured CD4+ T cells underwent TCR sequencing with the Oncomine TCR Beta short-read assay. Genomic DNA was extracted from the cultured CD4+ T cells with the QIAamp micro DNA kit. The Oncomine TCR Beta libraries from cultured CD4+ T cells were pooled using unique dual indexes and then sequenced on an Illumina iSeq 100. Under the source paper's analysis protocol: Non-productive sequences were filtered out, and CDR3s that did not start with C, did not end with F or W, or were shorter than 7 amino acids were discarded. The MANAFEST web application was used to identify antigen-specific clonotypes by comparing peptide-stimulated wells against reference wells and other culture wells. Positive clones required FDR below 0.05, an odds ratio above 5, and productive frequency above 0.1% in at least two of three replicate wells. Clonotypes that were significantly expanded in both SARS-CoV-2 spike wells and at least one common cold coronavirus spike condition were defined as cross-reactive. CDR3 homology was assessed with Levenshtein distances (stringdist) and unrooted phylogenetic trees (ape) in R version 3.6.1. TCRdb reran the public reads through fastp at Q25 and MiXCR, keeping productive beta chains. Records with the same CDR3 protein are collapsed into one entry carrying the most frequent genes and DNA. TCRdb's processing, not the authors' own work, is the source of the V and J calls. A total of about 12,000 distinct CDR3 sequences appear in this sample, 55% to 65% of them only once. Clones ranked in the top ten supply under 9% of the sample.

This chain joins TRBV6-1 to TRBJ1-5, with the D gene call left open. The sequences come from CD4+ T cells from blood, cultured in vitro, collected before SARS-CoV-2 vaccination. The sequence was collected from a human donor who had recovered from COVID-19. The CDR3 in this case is CASSEGLNNQPQHF. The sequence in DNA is TGTGCCAGCAGTGAAGGACTGAACAATCAGCCCCAGCATTTT.